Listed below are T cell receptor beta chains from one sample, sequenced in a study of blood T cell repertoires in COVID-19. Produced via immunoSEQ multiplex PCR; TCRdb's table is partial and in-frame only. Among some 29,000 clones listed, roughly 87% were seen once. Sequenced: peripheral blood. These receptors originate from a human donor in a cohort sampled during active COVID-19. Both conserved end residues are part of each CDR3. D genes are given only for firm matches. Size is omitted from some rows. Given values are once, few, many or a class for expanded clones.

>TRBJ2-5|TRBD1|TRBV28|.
TGTGCCAGCAGTAACAGGGGGCGCGAAGAGACCCAGTACTTC
CASSNRGREETQYF
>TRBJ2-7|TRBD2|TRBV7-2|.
TGTGCCAGCAGCTTAGGACTAGCGGGGGGGTACGAGCAGTACTTC
CASSLGLAGGYEQYF
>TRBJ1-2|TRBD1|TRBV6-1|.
TGTGCCAGCAGTGAAGCGCCATGGACAGGGGAGGGCTACACCTTC
CASSEAPWTGEGYTF
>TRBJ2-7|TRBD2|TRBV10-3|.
TGTGCCATCAGAGATGTAACGGGACTAGCGGGGCACGAGCAGTACTTC
CAIRDVTGLAGHEQYF
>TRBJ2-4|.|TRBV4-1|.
TGCGCCAGCAGCCAAGAACCCGGGACATCGGACATTCAGTACTTC
CASSQEPGTSDIQYF
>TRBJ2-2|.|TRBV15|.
TGTGCCACCAGCATCAATCAGGGGCCGGGCACCGGGGAGCTGTTTTTT
CATSINQGPGTGELFF
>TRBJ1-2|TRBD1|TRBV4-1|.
TGCGCCAGCAGCCAAGAAGAATACAGGGGTAACTATGGCTACACCTTC
CASSQEEYRGNYGYTF
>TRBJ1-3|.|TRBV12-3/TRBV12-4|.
TGTGCCAGCACCCTAGGGAGGGCTAACACCATATATTTT
CASTLGRANTIYF
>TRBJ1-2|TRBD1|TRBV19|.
TGTGCCAGTAGTGTGGGACAGCCCTATGGCTACACCTTC
CASSVGQPYGYTF
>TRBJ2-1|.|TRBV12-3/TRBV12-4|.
TGTGCCAGCACCACGCCGGACTTAAATGAGCAGTTCTTC
CASTTPDLNEQFF
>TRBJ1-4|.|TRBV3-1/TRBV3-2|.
TGTGCCAGCAGCCAAGCGTCGGGGGTATTGGGGGAAAAACTGTTTTTT
CASSQASGVLGEKLFF
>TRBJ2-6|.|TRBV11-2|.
TGTGCCAGCAGCTCCGGCCGGGGACTGTCTCGGGCCAACGTCCTGACTTTC
CASSSGRGLSRANVLTF
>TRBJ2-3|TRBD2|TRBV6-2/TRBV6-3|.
TGTGCCAGCAGTCCACTAGCGGGGGCCACAGATACGCAGTATTTT
CASSPLAGATDTQYF
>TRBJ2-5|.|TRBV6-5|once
TGTGCCAGCAGTTCCAACGGGATCCAAGAGACCCAGTACTTC
CASSSNGIQETQYF
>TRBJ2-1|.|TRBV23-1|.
TGCGGAGGCGATGAGCAGTTCTTC
CGGDEQFF
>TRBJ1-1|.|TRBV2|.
TGTGCCAGCAGTGTCGTCAGGGGAACTGAAGCTTTCTTT
CASSVVRGTEAFF
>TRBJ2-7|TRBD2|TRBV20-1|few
TGCATGTCGACTAGCGGCCACGAGCAGTACTTC
CMSTSGHEQYF
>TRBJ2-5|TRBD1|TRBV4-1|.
TGCGCCAGCAGCCAAGGAGGGGGCGGAAAGACCCAGTACTTC
CASSQGGGGKTQYF
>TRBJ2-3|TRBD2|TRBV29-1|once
TGCAGCGTCGCTACTAGCGGGGGCGTATTAGATACGCAGTATTTT
CSVATSGGVLDTQYF
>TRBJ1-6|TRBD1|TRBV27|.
TGTGCCAGCAGAGGGGGCTCGGGTAGCTCCTATAATTCACCCCTCCACTTT
CASRGGSGSSYNSPLHF
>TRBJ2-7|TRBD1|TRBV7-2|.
TGTGCCAGCAGCTCCGGACAGGCTACCTACGAGCAGTACTTC
CASSSGQATYEQYF
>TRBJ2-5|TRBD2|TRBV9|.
TGTGCCAGCAGCGCCTTAGCGGGGGCAGGAGAGACCCAGTACTTC
CASSALAGAGETQYF
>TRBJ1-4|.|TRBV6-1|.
TGTGCCAGCAGTGAGACCGGGAGCCAAGGGGAAAAACTGTTTTTT
CASSETGSQGEKLFF
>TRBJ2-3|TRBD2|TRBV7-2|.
TGTGCCAGCAGCTTCGGACTAGCGGCAGATACGCAGTATTTT
CASSFGLAADTQYF
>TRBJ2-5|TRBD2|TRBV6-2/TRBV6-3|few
TGTGCCAGCAGTTACGGCGGGGGGACCCAGTACTTC
CASSYGGGTQYF
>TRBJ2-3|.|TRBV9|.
TGTGCCAGCAGCGTACTGGGGGGAAGCACAGATACGCAGTATTTT
CASSVLGGSTDTQYF
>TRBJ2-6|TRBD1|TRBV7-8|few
TGTGCCAGCAGCTTGGGACAGCACTCTGGGGCCAACGTCCTGACTTTC
CASSLGQHSGANVLTF
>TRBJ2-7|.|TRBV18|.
TGTGCCAGCTCTGCTGGTGCGAGCGGATACGAGCAGTACTTC
CASSAGASGYEQYF
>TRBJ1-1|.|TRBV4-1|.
TGCGCCAGCAGCCCCCTAACCGCTAGACCTGAGGGAGCTTTCTTT
CASSPLTARPEGAFF
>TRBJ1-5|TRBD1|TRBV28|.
TGTGCCAGCAGTTTACAGGGGGGCAATCAGCCCCAGCATTTT
CASSLQGGNQPQHF
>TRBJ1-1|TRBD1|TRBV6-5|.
TGTGCCAGCAGGACCGGGACAGGGTGGACTGAAGCTTTCTTT
CASRTGTGWTEAFF
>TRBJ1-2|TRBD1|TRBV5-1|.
TGCGCCAGTGCGACAGGGGGCGCGTGGGGCTACACCTTC
CASATGGAWGYTF